This is a list of T cell receptor beta chains from one sample in a study of blood T cells in healthy people across ages. TCRdb processed the 5' RACE reads anew with MiXCR; each CDR3 protein has one entry. Here the sample spans 1.5 million to 2 million distinct CDR3 sequences, about 49% being singletons. Sequencing used blood. These receptors were obtained from a woman between 40 and 55 years old in good health. Each CDR3 is given without its conserved first and last residue. Not all rows give a size; the values are once, few, many and, for expanded clones, a class.

V gene	clone size	J gene	CDR3 protein
TRBV12-3/TRBV12-4	few	TRBJ2-1	ASSFPSGGAYNEQF
TRBV6-5	-	TRBJ1-2	ASSYSRTGTGGYT
TRBV6-2/TRBV6-3	-	TRBJ2-3	ASSYFGPTDTQY
TRBV7-9	few	TRBJ2-7	ASSFYASYEQY
TRBV3-1	-	TRBJ1-4	ASSQGGGGDEKLF
TRBV28	-	TRBJ2-4	ASTIDRGLAKNIQY
TRBV7-6	-	TRBJ2-5	ASSYGLAGGRETQY
TRBV12-5	-	TRBJ2-1	ASGLAISPGGPNNEQF
TRBV7-8	-	TRBJ2-5	ASTEWASQETQY
TRBV13	few	TRBJ2-6	ASSLYTGAGANVLT
TRBV13	-	TRBJ2-6	ASSESSSGANVLT
TRBV14	-	TRBJ1-1	ASSQGLQISNTEAF
TRBV7-7	few	TRBJ2-2	ASSLVRGTGELF
TRBV29-1	-	TRBJ1-2	SVETQGKGYT
TRBV28	-	TRBJ1-2	ASSTLTDGYT
TRBV27	few	TRBJ2-5	ASRGDFQETQY
TRBV28	-	TRBJ2-2	ASSYAGLAGGSGELF
TRBV4-1	-	TRBJ2-1	ASSQGTSGRFEQF
TRBV6-5	-	TRBJ2-3	ASSYAEPSTDTQY
TRBV6-1	few	TRBJ2-3	ASSVGLATDTQY
TRBV28	-	TRBJ2-5	ASSLPPGRGETQY
TRBV11-2	-	TRBJ2-1	ASATSSGRYNEQF
TRBV4-2	-	TRBJ2-3	ASSLSPEHYSTDTQY
TRBV3-1	-	TRBJ1-2	ASSADLVGGYT
TRBV20-1	-	TRBJ2-7	SALLGGEQY
TRBV20-1	-	TRBJ1-2	SARPPGTSVGGYT
TRBV12-3/TRBV12-4	-	TRBJ2-3	ASRRQGAVADTQY
TRBV3-1	-	TRBJ2-7	ASSHPGTDYEQY
TRBV4-1	-	TRBJ1-2	ASSQAYEVCGYT
TRBV5-6	few	TRBJ2-1	ASSGIIRDRYNEQF
TRBV28	-	TRBJ1-6	ASSLLRTGLSSGNSPLH
TRBV28	few	TRBJ2-7	ASSLLAESSYEQY
TRBV6-5	few	TRBJ1-4	ASKTGRYNEKLF
TRBV27	few	TRBJ1-2	ASSSGQGAMRGYT
TRBV28	-	TRBJ1-2	ASSLMTSATYGYT
TRBV13	-	TRBJ2-6	ASGQTSGANVLT
TRBV20-1	-	TRBJ1-5	SASFLPDRGHVNQPQH
TRBV9	-	TRBJ2-5	ASSVDISGGETQY
TRBV4-3	-	TRBJ2-1	ASSQDGQGIGNNEQF
TRBV6-5	-	TRBJ1-2	ASSPRGRATGYT
TRBV20-1	-	TRBJ2-3	SAATPEDTQY
TRBV20-1	-	TRBJ2-3	SARVPSGGPDTQY
TRBV29-1	few	TRBJ1-2	SVNPRGQGGSNYGYT
TRBV7-2	many	TRBJ1-2	ASSLGRTNYGYT
TRBV10-3	-	TRBJ2-5	AISEGIGGVSETQY
TRBV9	-	TRBJ2-1	ASSARQGGIYNEQF
TRBV4-1	-	TRBJ2-7	ASSPTLGQGMVGPYEQY
TRBV20-1	few	TRBJ1-2	SARRGTGYGGAGYT
TRBV27	few	TRBJ2-7	ASSLRLGDKPYEQY
TRBV7-9	-	TRBJ2-7	AGSLARGLPGNEQY